This T cell receptor (beta chain) was identified in a study of blood T cell repertoires in COVID-19 (dated by TCRdb to about 2020). Turning to the overall study: The collaborator samples originated in the United States, Italy and Spain and spanned the acute and convalescent phases of COVID-19. The material from the prospective study consisted of cDNA or gDNA derived from T cells, B-cell-depleted T cells, or PBMCs. Subjects who had been exposed to COVID-19, were actively infected with it, or had recovered from it provided the deeply sampled blood TCRbeta repertoires that made up the dataset. The repertoires were released in a freely available public database meant as a resource for research on the immune response to SARS-CoV-2. Samples came from the ongoing ImmuneRACE study (first 160 participants) plus 1,254 subjects from 6 global collaborators. Sample metadata almost always included a de-identified subject ID, COVID-19 status, age in years and sex. Where HLA class I and class II types were available, the types were taken from metadata supplied by the sample provider, not from assay-based typing. What the work shows at the level of the full study, not this receptor alone: The amount of clinical and demographic metadata varied by source and participant and was provided uncurated.

Trimming accounts for 10 bases at V and 4 bases at J, while the number of junction bases matched to no gene is 10. CDR1 and CDR2, per the germline V gene (reference sequence), are LNHDA and SQIVND. The CDR3 runs 14 amino acids, cysteine and phenylalanine included. Only the CDR3 part of the read is kept: 42 bases, read in frame from the first base. As for this clone: No cognate antigen has been identified for it. One base away there is no much larger clone; base qualities are not given.

Collaborating institutions collected whole blood in K2EDTA tubes following their own protocols. For TCRbeta analysis, collaborator samples were shipped as frozen whole blood, as isolated PBMCs, or as DNA extracted from either sample type. The immunoSEQ Assay, a bias-controlled multiplex PCR, was used to amplify TCRbeta CDR3 regions from genomic DNA. From the authors' description of their analysis: Within the assay, amplification of reference gene primers was used to estimate how many nucleated cells each sample contained. To quantify the absolute abundance of each unique TCRbeta CDR3 rearrangement, sequence reads were collapsed and filtered. For each sample, productive Simpson clonality was calculated as the square root of Simpson's diversity index over productive rearrangements. TCRdb obtained this table from immuneACCESS and retained in-frame rearrangements with V and J assigned. These tables miss some clones; where compared with another copy, unresolved V genes account for less than half of the shortfall, and the remainder is unexplained. That table furnishes V, J and clone size, whereas the DNA furnished D and trimming. This sample holds about 150,000 clones; about 88% were observed only once. The top ten clones comprise roughly 2.2% of the sample.

Here the chain combines TRBV19 and TRBJ1-5; the junction holds 7 bases that match TRBD1. The sequenced sample was peripheral blood. The sequence was obtained from a woman in her 70s with acute or convalescent COVID-19. The DNA is as follows: TGTGCCACCAACATGGGACAGCTTAATCAGCCCCAGCATTTT. Translation gives CATNMGQLNQPQHF.